The following is a TCR beta chain sequence with its context. Which antigen it targets is not known. Base qualities were left out, and no much larger clone turns up one base away. This record belongs to a study of OX40 agonist ivuxolimab in advanced cancers. For the study in its entirety: The costimulatory receptor OX40 (CD134) was targeted by ivuxolimab, a fully human IgG2 agonistic monoclonal antibody. A male proportion of roughly 80% and a mean age of roughly 55 years, ranging from about 23 to 90, were recorded for the dose-escalation cohort. Three dose-escalation patients achieved partial responses, one with hepatocellular carcinoma and two with cutaneous melanoma. Prior anti-PD-1, anti-PD-L1 or anti-CTLA-4 therapy was permitted, and checkpoint inhibitors had been received by 30% to 40% of dose-escalation patients. The paper reports the monotherapy dose-escalation portion (N ≈ 52 patients) of the phase I ivuxolimab trial. Among the roughly 52 dose-escalation patients, approximately 20 had hepatocellular carcinoma, about 15 melanoma, 9 renal cell carcinoma and 9 head and neck cancer. Intravenous ivuxolimab was administered to patients every 2 weeks at six dose levels: 0.01, 0.1, 0.3, 1.5, 3 and 10 mg/kg. The purpose of peripheral TCRbeta sequencing was to test whether ivuxolimab changed TCR sequence diversity and led to clonal T-cell expansion. The paper as a whole reports these results and caveats: In the 0.1-3.0 mg/kg groups, partial responders were among the patients with the lowest normalized peripheral clonal expansion, particularly in CD8+ T cells. The antigen specificity of the peripheral T cells that underwent clonal expansion was not determined. Low levels of normalized T-cell clonal expansion were also seen in some patients who did not respond. Clonal expansion of both CD4+ and CD8+ blood T cells was observed from baseline to week 6 at doses 0.1 to 3.0 mg/kg. After ivuxolimab, CD8+ T cells had more expanded clones than CD4+ T cells on average.

V and J are truncated by 3 bases and 1 base respectively, leaving an intervening sequence of 15 bases. The CDR3 covers 16 residues, taking in both the cysteine and the phenylalanine. Of all the DNA, just the CDR3 is kept, 48 bases in frame from base 1. CDR1 SNHLY and CDR2 FYNNEI are derived from the germline V gene. Patients with autoimmune disease history or receiving systemic immunosuppression were excluded from the trial. Peripheral blood for TCR sequencing was collected from all dose cohorts at baseline, on cycle 4 day 1, and on cycle 7 day 1. The samples were taken from a phase I, first-in-human, multicenter, open-label dose-escalation trial of ivuxolimab. The trial enrolled adults with locally advanced or metastatic head and neck squamous cell, hepatocellular, melanoma or renal cell carcinoma. Before TCR sequencing, CD4+ T cells and CD8+ T cells from peripheral blood were sorted into separate populations.

To sequence the TCRbeta CDR3 region, genomic DNA was isolated from the sorted cells. TCRbeta CDR3 regions were sequenced using the immunoSEQ Assay. Not all clones reach the TCRdb copy of this immuneACCESS table, which keeps in-frame sequences only. Checked studies attribute under half of the gap to unresolved V genes and leave the rest unexplained. Counted in this sample were 50,000 to 70,000 clones; over 80% of them appeared once. Together, the top ten hold 3.7% of the sample. The clonotype comes from an adult with an advanced solid tumor such as melanoma, head and neck, liver or kidney cancer. The sequence joins TRBV2 to TRBJ2-5; the D gene is perhaps TRBD1 or TRBD2, as each covers 5 bases. This material consisted of CD4+ or CD8+ T cells sorted from blood, taken in a trial of the OX40 agonist ivuxolimab. DNA sequence: TGTGCCAGCAGTGAGGGGGTAGCGAATCTCCAAGAGACCCAGTACTTC. Translated, it reads CASSEGVANLQETQYF.